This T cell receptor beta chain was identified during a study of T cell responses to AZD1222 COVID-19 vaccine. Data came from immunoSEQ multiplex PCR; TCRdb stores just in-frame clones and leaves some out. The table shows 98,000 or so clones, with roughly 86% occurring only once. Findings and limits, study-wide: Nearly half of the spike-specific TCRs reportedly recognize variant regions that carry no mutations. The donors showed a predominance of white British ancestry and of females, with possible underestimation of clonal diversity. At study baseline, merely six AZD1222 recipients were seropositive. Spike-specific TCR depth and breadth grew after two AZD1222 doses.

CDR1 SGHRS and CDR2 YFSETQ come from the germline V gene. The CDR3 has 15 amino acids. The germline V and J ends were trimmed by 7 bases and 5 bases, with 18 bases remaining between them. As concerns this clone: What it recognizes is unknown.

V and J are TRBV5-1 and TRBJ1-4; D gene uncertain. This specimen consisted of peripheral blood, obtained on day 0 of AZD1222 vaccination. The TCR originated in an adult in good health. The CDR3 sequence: CASHRVPNGNEKLFF. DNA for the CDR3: TGCGCCAGCCACCGGGTCCCGAACGGGAATGAAAAACTGTTTTTT.